A single sample is the source of the 6 T cell receptor beta chains below, sequenced in a study of T cell changes during pregnancy in multiple sclerosis. Measured with immunoSEQ multiplex PCR; TCRdb has only the in-frame clones, and not every one. The sample lists approximately 120,000 clones, 90% to 96% occurring once. Specimen: peripheral blood, collected after pregnancy. Every receptor here comes from a female donor with multiple sclerosis, enrolled in a pregnancy study.

V is TRBV19 and J is TRBJ1-5; D uncertain. V lost 3 bases to trimming and J lost 3 bases, with 18 bases between them. Per germline, CDR1 LNHDA and CDR2 SQIVND (reference sequence). CDR3 length: 17 residues. For the CDR3, the DNA is TGTGCCAGTAGTATTTCTGAGATCCGTACCCCCAATCAGCCCCAGCATTTT. It codes for CASSISEIRTPNQPQHF.

The V gene is TRBV28, the J gene TRBJ1-1; no reliable D call. Trimming took off 2 bases at V and 6 bases at J, with 4 bases between the two ends. The CDR3 runs 11 residues. Germline values: CDR1 MDHEN, CDR2 SYDVKM. This CDR3 is CASSLRAEAFF. The CDR3 DNA is TGTGCCAGCAGTTTACGCGCTGAAGCTTTCTTT. Combining the CDR3 with reference TRBV28 and TRBJ1-1 gives the whole variable domain DVKVTQSSRYLVKRTGEKVFLECVQDMDHENMFWYRQDPGLGLRLIYFSYDVKMKEKGDIPEGYSVSREKKERFSLILESASTNQTSMYLCASSLRAEAFFGQGTRLTVV.

V usage is TRBV29-1 and J usage is TRBJ2-3, with 9 bases identical to TRBD2. Germline assignment: CDR1 SQVTM and CDR2 ANQGSEA. The V segment lost 4 bases and the J segment 3 bases; nucleotides outside the gene matches: 5. This CDR3 region has 14 residues. The CDR3 loop is CSVAVLAGTDTQYF. The CDR3 region has the DNA TGCAGCGTTGCAGTCCTAGCGGGGACAGATACGCAGTATTTT.

V gene TRBV7-9 combines with J gene TRBJ2-7; 8 bases agree with TRBD1. CDR3 length: 16 amino acids. Germline CDR1 reads SEHNR; CDR2 reads FQNEAQ (reference sequence). V lost 5 bases, J lost 1 base, and 10 bases stayed unmatched. CDR3: CASSPRGQGRSYEQYF. The CDR3 DNA reads TGTGCCAGCAGCCCGCGCGGACAGGGAAGGTCCTACGAGCAGTACTTC.

V is TRBV10-3 and J is TRBJ2-7, with D possibly matching TRBD1 (6 bases). The CDR3 sequence is 16 residues long. Germline V gene sequence: CDR1 ENHRY, CDR2 SYGVKD. Trimming cost V 2 bases and J 9 bases, with 23 bases left between them. The chain's CDR3 is CAISERLWDIGTRQYF. DNA for the CDR3: TGTGCCATCAGTGAGAGGTTGTGGGACATAGGAACACGGCAGTACTTC.

The chain joins TRBV5-1 to TRBJ2-7, with a tentative D call TRBD2 (6 bases). This CDR3 is built from 13 residues. Trimming took off 6 bases at V and 4 bases at J, with 14 bases between the two ends. Germline V gene lookup returns CDR1 SGHRS and CDR2 YFSETQ. CDR3 region: CASNEPGRYEQYF. The CDR3 DNA sequence: TGCGCCAGCAATGAGCCGGGGAGGTACGAGCAGTACTTC. Combining the CDR3 with reference TRBV5-1 and TRBJ2-7 gives the whole variable domain KAGVTQTPRYLIKTRGQQVTLSCSPISGHRSVSWYQQTPGQGLQFLFEYFSETQRNKGNFPGRFSGRQFSNSRSEMNVSTLELGDSALYLCASNEPGRYEQYFGPGTRLTVT.